This is a list of T cell receptor beta chains from one sample in a study of blood T cell repertoires in COVID-19. TCRdb's copy holds only in-frame clones and misses some; the assay was immunoSEQ multiplex PCR. Of 50,000 to 70,000 clones listed, around 87% are singletons. Specimen: peripheral blood. These receptor sequences come from a man between 60 and 75 years old with active or convalescent COVID-19. The CDR3 runs from the conserved cysteine through the conserved F or W. A D gene is named only where the DNA matches it firmly. Size values are once, few and many counts, or a class for expanded clones, and some rows have none.

>TRBV7-8|-|-|TRBJ1-2
TGTGCCAGCAGCCCCCGGGAGGGGGACTATGGCTACACCTTC
CASSPREGDYGYTF
>TRBV6-5|-|-|TRBJ1-2
TGTGCCAGCAGGAAGACACGCTCAGGGATCTATGGCTACACCTTC
CASRKTRSGIYGYTF
>TRBV5-5|TRBD1|-|TRBJ1-3
TGTGCCAGCAGCTTGGCGGACAGGGCGGCTGGAAACACCATATATTTT
CASSLADRAAGNTIYF
>TRBV5-1|TRBD1|-|TRBJ2-2
TGCGCCAGCAGCCCCAGGACAGGGGGCAATACCGGGGAGCTGTTTTTT
CASSPRTGGNTGELFF
>TRBV28|-|-|TRBJ2-4
TGTGCCAGCAGTCCCCCAATAGGGGATGGAAACATTCAGTACTTC
CASSPPIGDGNIQYF
>TRBV5-4|TRBD2|-|TRBJ2-7
TGTGCCAGCAGCGTTAGCGGGAGAAGCCAATACGAGCAGTACTTC
CASSVSGRSQYEQYF
>TRBV2|-|-|TRBJ1-5
TGTGCCAGTGGGGGGGGGTCGAGCAATCAGCCCCAGCATTTT
CASGGGSSNQPQHF
>TRBV18|-|-|TRBJ2-2
TGTGCCAGCTCACCACTCCCCCTTTCGAACACCGGGGAGCTGTTTTTT
CASSPLPLSNTGELFF
>TRBV15|TRBD1|-|TRBJ1-2
TGTGCCCAGACCGGGACAGGGGTGTATGGCTACACCTTC
CAQTGTGVYGYTF
>TRBV3-1/TRBV3-2|-|-|TRBJ1-2
TGTGCCAGCAGCCCCAACTATTCGGACAGAGGCTATGGCTACACCTTC
CASSPNYSDRGYGYTF
>TRBV6-6|TRBD1|-|TRBJ1-6
TGTGCCAGCAGTTACACAGACAGGGTTTGGAATTCACCCCTCCACTTT
CASSYTDRVWNSPLHF
>TRBV28|TRBD1|-|TRBJ1-5
TGTGCCAGCAGTTCCCTCCGGGGACAGGGGCCTTCGGATCAGCCCCAGCATTTT
CASSSLRGQGPSDQPQHF
>TRBV5-1|-|-|TRBJ1-6
TGCGCCAGCCGGGGGGGAAGGGATTCACCCCTCCACTTT
CASRGGRDSPLHF
>TRBV30|-|-|TRBJ1-5
TGTGCCTGGGCCATACAGGGAGATCAGCCCCAGCATTTT
CAWAIQGDQPQHF
>TRBV29-1|TRBD1|-|TRBJ1-3
TGCAGCGTGAGGGGGCCTGGAAACACCATATATTTT
CSVRGPGNTIYF
>TRBV6-5|-|-|TRBJ2-7
TGTGCCAGCACCAATGGACAGACCTACGAGCAGTACTTC
CASTNGQTYEQYF
>TRBV6-5|-|-|TRBJ1-1
TGTGCCAGCAGTCCGCCCCAGGGGACTGAAGCTTTCTTT
CASSPPQGTEAFF
>TRBV27|TRBD1|-|TRBJ1-2
TGTGCCAGCAGTAGGACAGGGTCTCATGGCTACACCTTC
CASSRTGSHGYTF
>TRBV5-1|-|-|TRBJ1-1
TGCGCCAGCAGCTGGCCAGGGGCCACTGAAGCTTTCTTT
CASSWPGATEAFF
>TRBV7-9|-|-|TRBJ2-7
TGTGCCAGCAGCTTAGTGGTGGGGGCCGGGGAGCAGTACTTC
CASSLVVGAGEQYF
>TRBV21-1|-|-|TRBJ2-1
TGTGCCAGCAGCAACCGGGACACGAGCTCCTACAATGAGCAGTTCTTC
CASSNRDTSSYNEQFF
>TRBV5-4|-|-|TRBJ2-3
TGTGCCAGCAGCCTAAGCACAGATACGCAGTATTTT
CASSLSTDTQYF
>TRBV4-2|-|-|TRBJ1-5
TGTGCCAGCAGCCAAGATCAGGCGGGTCAGCCCCAGCATTTT
CASSQDQAGQPQHF
>TRBV11-2|-|few|TRBJ2-7
TGTGCCAGCAGCTCCCGCCGGACAGTAGACGAGCAGTACTTC
CASSSRRTVDEQYF
>TRBV19|TRBD1|-|TRBJ2-7
TGTGCCAGTACCCACAAGACAGGGGGCGTCGAGCAGTACTTC
CASTHKTGGVEQYF
>TRBV6-4|-|-|TRBJ1-4
TGTGCCAGCAGTGACTCTGGCAGTCCTAATGAAAAACTGTTTTTT
CASSDSGSPNEKLFF
>TRBV7-9|TRBD2|-|TRBJ2-1
TGTGCCAGCAGCCGACCGACTAGCGGTGACAATGAGCAGTTCTTC
CASSRPTSGDNEQFF
>TRBV29-1|TRBD2|-|TRBJ2-7
TGCAGCGTTGGCGGGATAGGGACTAGCGGGTACCGCTCCTACGAGCAGTACTTC
CSVGGIGTSGYRSYEQYF
>TRBV28|-|once|TRBJ1-5
TGTGCCAGCAGTTTATCAGGGTCTTCTCAGCCCCAGCATTTT
CASSLSGSSQPQHF
>TRBV3-1/TRBV3-2|TRBD2|once|TRBJ2-7
TGTGCCAGCAGCCTTAATATGTATCGGGGGGGCTTCTACGAGCAGTACTTC
CASSLNMYRGGFYEQYF
>TRBV18|TRBD1|-|TRBJ2-1
TGTGCCAGCTCACCACCGGGACAGGGTAATGAGCAGTTCTTC
CASSPPGQGNEQFF
>TRBV6-4|TRBD2|-|TRBJ2-1
TGTGCCAGCAGTGACCGCCAGCGGGGGGGCTACAATGAGCAGTTCTTC
CASSDRQRGGYNEQFF
>TRBV19|-|-|TRBJ1-3
TGTGCCAGTAGTATAGATGACAGATCTGGAAACACCATATATTTT
CASSIDDRSGNTIYF
>TRBV5-1|-|-|TRBJ1-2
TGCGCCAGCAGCCTAGGACAGTCTTCTAACTATGGCTACACCTTC
CASSLGQSSNYGYTF
>TRBV18|TRBD2|-|TRBJ2-2
TGTGCCAGCTCAACTGGACTAGCGGGGGCCGGCGGGGAGCTGTTTTTT
CASSTGLAGAGGELFF
>TRBV5-4|-|-|TRBJ2-4
TGTGCCAGCAGCTTGTGGACGGGAAGGACCAAAAACATTCAGTACTTC
CASSLWTGRTKNIQYF
>TRBV12-3/TRBV12-4|-|-|TRBJ1-1
TGTGCCAGCAGTTTGACAAGTTCTGAAGCTTTCTTT
CASSLTSSEAFF
>TRBV6-5|-|-|TRBJ1-5
TGTGCCAGCAGTCCCCAGGGAAGGGGCAATCAGCCCCAGCATTTT
CASSPQGRGNQPQHF
>TRBV6-5|TRBD2|-|TRBJ2-5
TGTGCCAGCAGTTACAATGGACTAGCGGGCAAAGAGACCCAGTACTTC
CASSYNGLAGKETQYF
>TRBV9|TRBD2|-|TRBJ2-2
TGTGCCAGCAGCGACCCAACGGGGGGGAACACCGGGGAGCTGTTTTTT
CASSDPTGGNTGELFF
>TRBV6-6|-|-|TRBJ1-4
TGTGCCAGCAGTCCCCTCGATGAAAAACTGTTTTTT
CASSPLDEKLFF
>TRBV10-3|-|-|TRBJ2-7
TGTGCCATCAGTGACTTAAACAGGGCTTCTAGCTCCTACGAGCAGTACTTC
CAISDLNRASSSYEQYF
>TRBV4-3|-|-|TRBJ1-1
TGCGCCAGCAGCCAAGACTCAGGGCAAACTGAAGCTTTCTTT
CASSQDSGQTEAFF